A single sample gave rise to the 30 T cell receptor beta chains below, sequenced in a study of T cells in Graves' hyperthyroidism and ophthalmopathy. Amplification targeted TCR beta CDR3 regions from RNA transcripts. An initial round of RT-PCR targeting the TCR CDR3 relied on the HTBI primer set. TCRdb re-called the multiplex PCR reads with MiXCR, one entry per CDR3 protein. The data show 500,000 or so distinct CDR3 sequences, approximately 17% seen once. Sequencing used blood. These receptor sequences come from a woman under 30 with Graves' ophthalmopathy.

The table lists this clonotype with a few counts. The V call is TRBV5-6, the J call TRBJ2-3; 14 bases map to TRBD2. The J segment lost 4 bases and the V segment lost 4 bases, leaving 8 bases of the junction unmatched. This CDR3 is 17 amino acids long. From germline, CDR1 is SGHDT and CDR2 YYEEEE. The CDR3 DNA reads TGTGCCAGCAGCCCAAGGACTAGCGGGGGGAGGTCAGATACGCAGTATTTT. This sequence encodes CASSPRTSGGRSDTQYF.

This clonotype has only a few counts. The rearrangement joins TRBV18 to TRBJ1-1; 8 bases map to TRBD1. V lost 6 bases, J lost 3 bases, and 6 bases stayed unmatched. This CDR3 has 14 amino acids. Looked up from germline, CDR1 is KGHSH and CDR2 is LQKENI. Here the CDR3 reads CASSPGGLDTEAFF. The CDR3 region has the DNA TGTGCCAGCTCGCCAGGGGGCTTGGACACTGAAGCTTTCTTT. The full variable domain, in which reference TRBV18 and TRBJ1-1 provide the parts outside the CDR3, is NAGVMQNPRHLVRRRGQEARLRCSPMKGHSHVYWYRQLPEEGLKFMVYLQKENIIDESGMPKERFSAEFPKEGPSILRIQQVVRGDSAAYFCASSPGGLDTEAFFGQGTRLTVV.

This clonotype was counted at least ten times. J is TRBJ2-3 and V is TRBV30; a weak D match, TRBD2 (7 bases). The CDR3 covers 15 residues. Trimming cost V 0 bases and J 1 base, with 11 bases left between them. Germline CDR1 GTSNPN, CDR2 SVGIG (reference sequence). The CDR3 reads CAWSVRGAGTDTQYF. The DNA for the CDR3 is TGTGCCTGGAGTGTACGGGGGGCAGGCACAGATACGCAGTATTTT.

This clonotype appeared many times. This chain connects TRBV6-2 or TRBV6-3 to TRBJ2-7, with TRBD2 as a possible D gene (5 bases). The V gene lost 8 bases and the J gene lost 1 base, with 21 bases spanning the gap. This CDR3 contains 16 residues. Germline V lookup: CDR1 MNHEY, CDR2 SVGEGT. The CDR3 loop is CASRPPGLTNSYEQYF. The CDR3 DNA sequence: TGTGCCAGCCGCCCCCCTGGACTGACTAATTCCTACGAGCAGTACTTC.

This clonotype was recorded a few times. Possible read error: a much larger clone is one base away. The chain joins TRBV9 to TRBJ2-1, with 12 bases aligning to TRBD2. V was pared by 4 bases and J by 5 bases, with 1 base of the junction left unmatched. This CDR3 region has 14 residues. Germline V gene lookup returns CDR1 SGDLS and CDR2 YYNGEE. DNA for the CDR3: TGTGCCAGCAGCCCTAGCGGGAGGGACAATGAGCAGTTCTTC. Residues: CASSPSGRDNEQFF. Drawing the rest from reference TRBV9 and TRBJ2-1, the complete variable domain is DSGVTQTPKHLITATGQRVTLRCSPRSGDLSVYWYQQSLDQGLQFLIQYYNGEERAKGNILERFSAQQFPDLHSELNLSSLELGDSALYFCASSPSGRDNEQFFGPGTRLTVL.

This clonotype was seen many times. This sequence joins TRBV5-1 and TRBJ2-3; D not certain. The ends were cut back, 7 bases at V and 4 bases at J, with 16 bases in the middle. The CDR3 spans 14 residues. Germline V gene sequence: CDR1 SGHRS, CDR2 YFSETQ. CDR3 sequence reads: CASAGIGLPDTQYF. In DNA form, the CDR3 reads TGCGCCAGCGCCGGAATAGGGCTCCCAGATACGCAGTATTTT.

In this sample, this clonotype turned up many times. The CDR3 bases are TGTGCCAGCAGACCTACAGGGATCAGAGGGAATGAGCAGTTCTTC. It is translated as CASRPTGIRGNEQFF. V is TRBV6-1 and J is TRBJ2-1; D might be TRBD1 (6 bases). The CDR3 is made up of 15 amino acids. V gave up 6 bases and J gave up 7 bases, with 19 bases separating them. Per germline, CDR1 MNHNS and CDR2 SASEGT.

The gene calls are TRBV28 and TRBJ1-2, with D possibly TRBD1 on 6 matching bases. CDR1 MDHEN and CDR2 SYDVKM come from the germline V gene. This CDR3 region has 14 residues. The V and J ends lost 3 bases and 2 bases respectively, with 10 bases between them. The CDR3 sequence is CASSLRQGNYGYTF. In DNA form, the CDR3 reads TGTGCCAGCAGTTTGCGGCAGGGGAACTATGGCTACACCTTC.

This clonotype was detected many times. DNA for the CDR3: TGTGCCAGCAGCCAAGTCCAGGGGGTAGCGTTCGGGAGGGCCACAGATACGCAGTATTTT. Its protein is CASSQVQGVAFGRATDTQYF. The chain is built from TRBV3-1 and TRBJ2-3; D possibly corresponds to TRBD2 (8 bases). V was cut by 1 base and J by 2 bases, with 25 bases left in between. CDR3 length equals 20 residues. CDR1 is LGHDT, CDR2 YNNKEL, per germline (reference sequence).

This clonotype was counted many times. The J gene is TRBJ1-2, the V gene TRBV29-1; TRBD1 might be the D (6 bases). V lost 7 bases and J 1 base, leaving 10 bases between the germline ends. This CDR3 is 12 amino acids long. From germline, CDR1 is SQVTM and CDR2 ANQGSEA. The CDR3 spells CSAWTDNYGYTF. CDR3 DNA sequence: TGCAGCGCCTGGACAGATAACTATGGCTACACCTTC.

To note about this clonotype: A much larger clonotype is one base distant, so this may be a read error. The chain employs TRBV29-1 and TRBJ2-7; 9 nucleotides match TRBD1. The CDR3 consists of 13 residues. The germline gives CDR1 SQVTM, CDR2 ANQGSEA. After removal of 3 bases from V and 2 bases from J, the junction contained 2 bases not matched to a gene. CDR3 protein: CSVEGTGPYEQYF. For the CDR3, the DNA is TGCAGCGTTGAGGGGACAGGGCCCTACGAGCAGTACTTC.

This clonotype was seen ten or more times. This chain connects TRBV3-1 to TRBJ2-1; 12 nucleotides align to TRBD2. V dropped 1 base and J dropped 7; count of bases not matched to a gene: 2. CDR1 LGHDT and CDR2 YNNKEL come from the germline V gene (reference sequence). This CDR3 contains 15 residues. CDR3 sequence: CASSQGLAGGNEQFF. CDR3 in DNA: TGTGCCAGCAGCCAAGGTCTAGCGGGGGGGAATGAGCAGTTCTTC.

This clonotype has a handful of counts. The chain has TRBV5-4 and TRBJ1-1; D not certain. This CDR3 has 13 amino acids. V was pared by 1 base and J by 5 bases, with 9 bases between. The germline V gene encodes CDR1 SGHNT and CDR2 YYREEE (reference sequence). The CDR3 protein is CASSLIGRTEAFF. The CDR3 DNA reads TGTGCCAGCAGCTTGATCGGGAGGACTGAAGCTTTCTTT.

There are many counts of this clonotype. The chain has TRBV14 and TRBJ1-2; D not resolved. V dropped 0 bases and J dropped 4 bases, with 6 bases sitting between them. CDR3 length: 13 residues. Germline CDR1 is SGHDN and CDR2 is FVKESK. CDR3 loop: CASSQDGSYGYTF. In nucleotides, the CDR3 is TGTGCCAGCAGCCAAGACGGTTCCTATGGCTACACCTTC.

This clonotype was recorded at least ten times. This chain uses TRBV7-9 with TRBJ2-5; 9 nucleotides align to TRBD2. Looked up from germline, CDR1 is SEHNR and CDR2 is FQNEAQ (reference sequence). V lost 3 bases to trimming and J lost 4 bases; unmatched junction nucleotides: 0. There are 13 residues in the CDR3. CDR3 protein: CASSFSGRETQYF. CDR3 in DNA: TGTGCCAGCAGCTTTAGCGGGAGAGAGACCCAGTACTTC.

This clonotype was detected only a few times. The chain links TRBV19 to TRBJ1-1; the D is unclear. Looked up from germline, CDR1 is LNHDA and CDR2 is SQIVND (reference sequence). The V and J ends lost 4 bases and 8 bases respectively, with 11 bases between them. This CDR3 spans 12 amino acids. This CDR3 is CASSSMTDEAFF. As DNA, the CDR3 is TGTGCCAGTAGTAGTATGACGGACGAAGCTTTCTTT.

This clonotype was observed many times. The chain links TRBV28 to TRBJ2-5; 8 nucleotides align to TRBD2. This CDR3 region has 17 residues. The trim removed 1 base at V and 4 bases at J, leaving 11 bases unmatched. Germline assignment: CDR1 MDHEN and CDR2 SYDVKM. Written as DNA, the CDR3 is TGTGCCAGCAGTTTATCCCCCGCAGGGACTAGGGCAGAGACCCAGTACTTC. Residues: CASSLSPAGTRAETQYF.

This clonotype has a count of ten or more. V is TRBV6-1 and J is TRBJ1-1; maybe TRBD1 (6 bases). The CDR3 has 16 residues. In germline, CDR1 is MNHNS, CDR2 SASEGT. V was cut by 5 bases and J by 0 bases, with 16 bases left in between. The CDR3 region is CASSRYQGHLNTEAFF. The CDR3 region has the DNA TGTGCCAGCAGTCGTTACCAGGGACACCTGAACACTGAAGCTTTCTTT.

This clonotype was seen just once. The chain couples TRBV4-1 to TRBJ1-5; no reliable D call. Trimming stripped 0 bases from V and 3 bases from J, with 12 bases between. This CDR3 comprises 16 residues. CDR1 and CDR2 (germline): MGHRA, YSYEKL. In nucleotides, the CDR3 is TGCGCCAGCAGCCAAGAAGAAGGGTTTGACAATCAGCCCCAGCATTTT. Its protein is CASSQEEGFDNQPQHF.

This chain connects TRBV6-5 to TRBJ2-2; the D gene is possibly TRBD2 (5 bases). With 6 bases removed from V and 6 bases from J, the gap between germline ends came to 14 bases. The CDR3 has 14 residues. Per germline, CDR1 MNHEY and CDR2 SVGAGI. DNA of the CDR3: TGTGCCAGCAGATTAGTGGACGGGGCCGGGGAGCTGTTTTTT. It specifies CASRLVDGAGELFF.

CDR3 residues: CASRPANREWEKLFF. Here the CDR3 DNA reads TGTGCCAGCAGACCAGCCAACAGGGAGTGGGAAAAACTGTTTTTT. The V call is TRBV12-3 or TRBV12-4, the J call TRBJ1-4, with D possibly TRBD1 on 6 matching bases. The ends were cut back, 6 bases at V and 8 bases at J, with 19 bases in the middle. CDR3 length: 15 amino acids.

This clonotype turned up a few times. The V call is TRBV5-1, the J call TRBJ2-3; no reliable D call. The CDR3 has 13 residues. Germline V gene sequence: CDR1 SGHRS, CDR2 YFSETQ. V was shortened by 3 bases and J by 4 bases, with 9 bases between the two germline ends. CDR3 sequence: CASSSVVSDTQYF. Here the CDR3 DNA reads TGCGCCAGCAGCTCAGTAGTCTCAGATACGCAGTATTTT.

This clonotype was seen repeatedly, ten times or more. The chain employs TRBV12-3 or TRBV12-4 and TRBJ2-7, with 7 nucleotides matching TRBD1. The CDR3 length is 13 residues. The J segment lost 3 bases and the V segment lost 6 bases, leaving 5 bases of the junction unmatched. CDR3 DNA sequence: TGTGCCAGCAGATTCCGGGACAGCTACGAGCAGTACTTC. Translation gives CASRFRDSYEQYF.

The V and J genes are TRBV30 and TRBJ1-2; 9 bases line up with TRBD1. The germline V gene has CDR1 GTSNPN and CDR2 SVGIG (reference sequence). The length of the CDR3 is 17 residues. Losses at the gene ends were 5 bases for V and 5 bases for J; bases not matched to a gene: 18. The CDR3 is CAWATPGQGPGSYGYTF. The CDR3 DNA reads as TGTGCCTGGGCGACTCCGGGACAGGGCCCCGGATCGTATGGCTACACCTTC.

Remarks on this clonotype: A clone one base away is much larger, so this may be a read error. The chain carries TRBV30 and TRBJ2-7; D unclear. The DNA end favors TRBJ2-1, so the J call may be wrong. This CDR3 is 10 amino acids long. Germline V gives CDR1 GTSNPN, CDR2 SVGIG (reference sequence). CDR3 protein: CAWSVYEQFF. DNA for the CDR3: TGTGCCTGGAGTGTATACGAGCAGTTCTTC.

This clonotype occurred many times. V and J are TRBV6-1 and TRBJ1-2, with D unresolved. The V end lost 3 bases, the J end lost 4 bases, and 12 bases lay between the germline ends. The CDR3 is 14 residues long. The V gene's germline CDR1 is MNHNS and CDR2 SASEGT. CDR3: CASSEAQAGYGYTF. CDR3 nucleotides: TGTGCCAGCAGTGAGGCGCAGGCTGGCTATGGCTACACCTTC.

This clonotype was picked up a small number of times. The junction and the germline gene differ at one end; a read error may be behind it. The chain has TRBV7-2 and TRBJ1-3, with a weak D call TRBD1 (6 bases). This CDR3 contains 16 residues. Germline V gene data show CDR1 as SGHTA and CDR2 as FQGNSA. The chain's CDR3 is CASSQVSRGLGNTIYF. The CDR3 nucleotides are TGCGCCAGCAGCCAAGTCAGCCGGGGGCTTGGAAACACCATATATTTT.

This clonotype was detected only a few times. The chain employs TRBV7-8 and TRBJ2-7; no reliable D call. V dropped 2 bases and J dropped 2 bases, with 13 bases sitting between them. The length of the CDR3 is 15 residues. From germline, CDR1 is SGHVS and CDR2 FQNEAQ. The CDR3 nucleotides read TGTGCCAGCAGCTTAAAGGCCACCCAGGCCTACGAGCAGTACTTC. Its translation: CASSLKATQAYEQYF.

This sequence joins TRBV7-9 and TRBJ2-2; D ambiguous. Germline-derived CDR1 and CDR2 are SEHNR and FQNEAQ (reference sequence). Trimming stripped 5 bases from V and 4 bases from J, with 11 bases between. This CDR3 comprises 14 residues. The CDR3 sequence: CASSVAVITGELFF. CDR3 sequence (DNA): TGTGCCAGCAGCGTGGCGGTAATCACCGGGGAGCTGTTTTTT.

This clonotype has more than one count but fewer than ten. The chain carries TRBV10-1 and TRBJ1-1; D is undetermined. Germline V gene sequence: CDR1 WNHNN, CDR2 SYGVQD (reference sequence). V shed 9 bases and J shed 13 bases, with 9 bases lying between them. This CDR3 comprises 8 residues. For the CDR3, the DNA is TGCGCCAGTCGAAGAGATTTCTTT. It yields the protein CASRRDFF.